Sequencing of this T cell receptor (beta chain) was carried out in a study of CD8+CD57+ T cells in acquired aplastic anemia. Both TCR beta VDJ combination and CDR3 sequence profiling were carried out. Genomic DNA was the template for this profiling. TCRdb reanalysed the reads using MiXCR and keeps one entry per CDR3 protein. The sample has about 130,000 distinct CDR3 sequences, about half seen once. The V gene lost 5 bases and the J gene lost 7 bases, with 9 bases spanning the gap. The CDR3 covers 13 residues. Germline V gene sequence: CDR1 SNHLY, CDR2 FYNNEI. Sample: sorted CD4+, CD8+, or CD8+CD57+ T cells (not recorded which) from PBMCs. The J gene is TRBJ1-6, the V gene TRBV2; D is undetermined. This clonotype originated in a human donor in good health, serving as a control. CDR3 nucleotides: TGTGCCAGCAGTCCTGTTGGGAATTCACCCCTCCACTTT. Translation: CASSPVGNSPLHF.